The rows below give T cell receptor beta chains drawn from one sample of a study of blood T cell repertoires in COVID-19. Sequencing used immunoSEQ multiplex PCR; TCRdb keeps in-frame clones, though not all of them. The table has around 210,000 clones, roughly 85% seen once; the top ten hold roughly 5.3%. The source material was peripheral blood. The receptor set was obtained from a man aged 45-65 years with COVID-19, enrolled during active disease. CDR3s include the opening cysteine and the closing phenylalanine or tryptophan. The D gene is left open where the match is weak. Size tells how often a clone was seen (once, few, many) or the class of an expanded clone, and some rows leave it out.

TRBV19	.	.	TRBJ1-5	CASSIGGGRHNQPQHF	TGTGCCAGTAGTATAGGAGGGGGACGGCACAATCAGCCCCAGCATTTT
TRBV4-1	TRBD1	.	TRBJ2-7	CASSYLQTGGESYEQYF	TGCGCCAGCAGTTACCTTCAAACAGGGGGTGAATCCTACGAGCAGTACTTC
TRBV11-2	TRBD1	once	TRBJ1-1	CASSFDRGPPAFF	TGTGCCAGCAGCTTCGACAGGGGCCCTCCAGCTTTCTTT
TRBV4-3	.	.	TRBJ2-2	CASSQGSSGNTGELFF	TGCGCCAGCAGCCAAGGGAGTAGCGGGAACACCGGGGAGCTGTTTTTT
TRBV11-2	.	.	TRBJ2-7	CASSLSPPSEQYF	TGTGCCAGCAGCTTATCCCCCCCGTCCGAGCAGTACTTC
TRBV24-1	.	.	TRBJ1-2	CATSESQRTGGYTF	TGTGCCACCAGTGAGTCGCAAAGGACTGGTGGCTACACCTTC
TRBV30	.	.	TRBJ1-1	CAWQGNWNTEAFF	TGTGCCTGGCAGGGGAATTGGAACACTGAAGCTTTCTTT
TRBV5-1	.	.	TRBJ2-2	CASSWRGPNTGELFF	TGCGCCAGCAGCTGGAGGGGTCCGAACACCGGGGAGCTGTTTTTT
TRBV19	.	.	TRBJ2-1	CASSMTSAIYNEQFF	TGTGCCAGTAGTATGACCAGCGCAATTTACAATGAGCAGTTCTTC
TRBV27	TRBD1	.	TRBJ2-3	CASSLMVGLGGSDTQYF	TGTGCCAGCAGTTTGATGGTCGGTTTAGGGGGCTCAGATACGCAGTATTTT
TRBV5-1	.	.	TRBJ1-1	CASSLEQNTEAFF	TGCGCCAGCAGCTTGGAGCAGAACACTGAAGCTTTCTTT
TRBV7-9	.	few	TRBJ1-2	CASRKESFYGYTF	TGTGCCAGCAGGAAAGAGTCGTTCTATGGCTACACCTTC
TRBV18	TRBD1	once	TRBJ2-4	CASSPPIRDRVNIQYF	TGTGCCAGCTCCCCACCAATCCGGGACAGGGTAAACATTCAGTACTTC
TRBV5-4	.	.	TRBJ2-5	CASSPARVGASEETQYF	TGTGCCAGCAGCCCAGCCCGTGTGGGGGCGTCTGAAGAGACCCAGTACTTC
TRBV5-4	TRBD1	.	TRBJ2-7	CASSPGTGSEQYF	TGTGCCAGCAGCCCGGGGACAGGGAGCGAGCAGTACTTC